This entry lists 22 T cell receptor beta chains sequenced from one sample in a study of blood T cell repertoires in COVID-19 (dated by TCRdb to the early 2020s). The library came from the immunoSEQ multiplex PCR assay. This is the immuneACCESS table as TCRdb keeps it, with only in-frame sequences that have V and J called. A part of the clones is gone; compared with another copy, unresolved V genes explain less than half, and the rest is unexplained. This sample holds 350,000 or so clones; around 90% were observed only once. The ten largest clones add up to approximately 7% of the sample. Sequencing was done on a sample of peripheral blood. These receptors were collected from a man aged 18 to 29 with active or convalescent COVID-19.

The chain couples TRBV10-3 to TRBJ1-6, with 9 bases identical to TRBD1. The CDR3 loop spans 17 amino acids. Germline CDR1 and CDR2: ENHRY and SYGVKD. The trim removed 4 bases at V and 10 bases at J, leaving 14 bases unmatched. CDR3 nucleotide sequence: TGTGCCATCAGTGCGCCGGGACAGGGTTTGTCGGGCTCACCCCTCCACTTT. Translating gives CAISAPGQGLSGSPLHF.

The CDR3 coding sequence is TGTGCCAGCGCGAGCAGGGCGAACACTGAAGCTTTCTTT. Residues: CASASRANTEAFF. The chain employs TRBV11-3 and TRBJ1-1; possibly TRBD1 for D (5 bases). Trimming shortened V by 8 bases and J by 1 base, and 11 bases separated the two germline ends. CDR3 length: 13 amino acids. Germline CDR1 reads SGHNT; CDR2 reads YENEEA.

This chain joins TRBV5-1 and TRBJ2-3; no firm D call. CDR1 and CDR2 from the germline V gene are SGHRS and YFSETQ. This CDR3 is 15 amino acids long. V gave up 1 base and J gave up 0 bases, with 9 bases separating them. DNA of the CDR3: TGCGCCAGCAGCTTGATGAGAACTAGCACAGATACGCAGTATTTT. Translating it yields CASSLMRTSTDTQYF.

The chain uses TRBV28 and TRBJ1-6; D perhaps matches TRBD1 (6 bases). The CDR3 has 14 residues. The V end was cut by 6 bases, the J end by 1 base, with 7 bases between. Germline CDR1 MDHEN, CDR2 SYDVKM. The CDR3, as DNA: TGTGCCAGCAGCCAGGGGTCCTATAATTCACCCCTCCACTTT. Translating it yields CASSQGSYNSPLHF.

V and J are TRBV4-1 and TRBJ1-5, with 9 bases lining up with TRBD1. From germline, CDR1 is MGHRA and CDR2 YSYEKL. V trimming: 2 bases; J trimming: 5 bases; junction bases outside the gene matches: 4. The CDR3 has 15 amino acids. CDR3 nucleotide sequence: TGCGCCAGCAGCCAATTGACAGGGGGGGATCAGCCCCAGCATTTT. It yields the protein CASSQLTGGDQPQHF.

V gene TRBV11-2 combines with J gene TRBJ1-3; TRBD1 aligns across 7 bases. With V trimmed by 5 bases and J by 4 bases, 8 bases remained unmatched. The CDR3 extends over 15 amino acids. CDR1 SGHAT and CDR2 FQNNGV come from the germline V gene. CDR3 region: CASSPPTGLGNTIYF. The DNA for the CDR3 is TGTGCCAGCAGCCCTCCGACAGGGTTGGGAAACACCATATATTTT. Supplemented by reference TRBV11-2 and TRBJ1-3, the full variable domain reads EAGVAQSPRYKIIEKRQSVAFWCNPISGHATLYWYQQILGQGPKLLIQFQNNGVVDDSQLPKDRFSAERLKGVDSTLKIQPAKLEDSAVYLCASSPPTGLGNTIYFGEGSWLTVV.

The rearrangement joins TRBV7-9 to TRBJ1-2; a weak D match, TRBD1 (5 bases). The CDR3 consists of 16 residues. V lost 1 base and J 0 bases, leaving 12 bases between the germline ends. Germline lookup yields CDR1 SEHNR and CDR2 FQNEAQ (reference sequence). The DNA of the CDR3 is TGTGCCAGCAGCTTAGTACAGGTCCGAGCTAACTATGGCTACACCTTC. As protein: CASSLVQVRANYGYTF.

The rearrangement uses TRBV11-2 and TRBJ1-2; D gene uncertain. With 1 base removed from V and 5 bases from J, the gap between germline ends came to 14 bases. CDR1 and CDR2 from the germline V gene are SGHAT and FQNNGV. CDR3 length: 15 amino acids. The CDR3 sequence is CASSLGGRGGYGYTF. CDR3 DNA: TGTGCCAGCAGCTTAGGAGGCCGGGGAGGATATGGCTACACCTTC.

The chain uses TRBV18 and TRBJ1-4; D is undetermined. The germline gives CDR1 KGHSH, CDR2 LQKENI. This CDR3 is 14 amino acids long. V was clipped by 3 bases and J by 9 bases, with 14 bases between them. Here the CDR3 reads CASSPGLGEKKLFF. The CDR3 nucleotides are TGTGCCAGCTCACCTGGACTTGGGGAGAAAAAACTGTTTTTT.

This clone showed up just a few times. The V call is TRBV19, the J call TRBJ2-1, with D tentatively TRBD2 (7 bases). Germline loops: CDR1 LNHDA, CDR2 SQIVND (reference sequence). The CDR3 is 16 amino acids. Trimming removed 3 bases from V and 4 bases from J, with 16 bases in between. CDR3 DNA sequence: TGTGCCAGTAGTATTGGGCGGGGGCCCAAGTACAATGAGCAGTTCTTC. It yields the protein CASSIGRGPKYNEQFF.

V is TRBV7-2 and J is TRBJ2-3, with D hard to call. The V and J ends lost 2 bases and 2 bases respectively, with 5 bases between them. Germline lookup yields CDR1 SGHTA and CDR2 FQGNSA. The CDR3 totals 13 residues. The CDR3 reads CASSLTNTDTQYF. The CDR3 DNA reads TGTGCCAGCAGCTTAACTAACACAGATACGCAGTATTTT.

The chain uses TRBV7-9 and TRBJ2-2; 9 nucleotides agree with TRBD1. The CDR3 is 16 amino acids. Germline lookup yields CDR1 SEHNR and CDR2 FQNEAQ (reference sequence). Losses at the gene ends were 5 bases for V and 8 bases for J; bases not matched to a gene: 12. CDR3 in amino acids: CASSSSDRGREGELFF. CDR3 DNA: TGTGCCAGCAGCAGCTCGGACAGGGGCCGGGAAGGGGAGCTGTTTTTT.

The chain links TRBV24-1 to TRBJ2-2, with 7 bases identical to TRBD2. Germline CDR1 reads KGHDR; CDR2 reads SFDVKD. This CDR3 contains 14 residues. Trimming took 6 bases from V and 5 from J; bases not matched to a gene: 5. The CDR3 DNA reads TGTGCCACCAGTTGGGCGGGGGTGACCGGGGAGCTGTTTTTT. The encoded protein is CATSWAGVTGELFF.

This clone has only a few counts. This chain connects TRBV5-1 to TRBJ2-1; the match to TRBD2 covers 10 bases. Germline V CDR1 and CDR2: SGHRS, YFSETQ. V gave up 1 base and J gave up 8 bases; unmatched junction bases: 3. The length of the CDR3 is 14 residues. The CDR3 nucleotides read TGCGCCAGCAGCTTGACTAGCGGGGTATATGAGCAGTTCTTC. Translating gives CASSLTSGVYEQFF.

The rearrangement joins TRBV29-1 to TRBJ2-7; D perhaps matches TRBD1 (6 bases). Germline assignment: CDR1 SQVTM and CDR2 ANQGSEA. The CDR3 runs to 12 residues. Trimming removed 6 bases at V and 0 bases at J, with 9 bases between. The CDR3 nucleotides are TGCAGCGTCCGACAGGTCTCCTACGAGCAGTACTTC. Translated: CSVRQVSYEQYF.

The CDR3 loop reads CASSLFPGAISPLHF. The CDR3 DNA sequence: TGTGCCAGCAGTTTATTTCCAGGGGCTATTTCACCCCTCCACTTT. The chain is built from TRBV28 and TRBJ1-6; possible D gene TRBD1, 6 bases. V lost 1 base, J lost 9 bases, and 13 bases lay in between. The CDR3 length is 15 residues. CDR1 and CDR2 (germline): MDHEN, SYDVKM.

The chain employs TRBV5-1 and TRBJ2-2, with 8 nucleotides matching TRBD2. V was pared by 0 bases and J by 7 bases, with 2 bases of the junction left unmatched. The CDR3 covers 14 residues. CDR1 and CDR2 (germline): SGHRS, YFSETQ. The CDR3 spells CASSLVAGRGELFF. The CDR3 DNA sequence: TGCGCCAGCAGCTTGGTAGCGGGACGCGGGGAGCTGTTTTTT. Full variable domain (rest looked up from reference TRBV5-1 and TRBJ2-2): KAGVTQTPRYLIKTRGQQVTLSCSPISGHRSVSWYQQTPGQGLQFLFEYFSETQRNKGNFPGRFSGRQFSNSRSEMNVSTLELGDSALYLCASSLVAGRGELFFGEGSRLTVL.

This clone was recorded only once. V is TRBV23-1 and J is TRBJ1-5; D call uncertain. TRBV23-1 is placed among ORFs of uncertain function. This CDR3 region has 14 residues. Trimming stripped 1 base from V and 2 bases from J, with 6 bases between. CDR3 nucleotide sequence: TGCGCCAGCAGTCAATTATTTTGCAATCAGCCCCAGCATTTT. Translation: CASSQLFCNQPQHF.

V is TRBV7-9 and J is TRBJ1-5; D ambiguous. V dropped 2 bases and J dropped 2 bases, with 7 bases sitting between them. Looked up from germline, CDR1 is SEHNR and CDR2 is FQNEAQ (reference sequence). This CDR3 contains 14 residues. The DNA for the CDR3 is TGTGCCAGCAGCTTATCCCAGGGCAATCAGCCCCAGCATTTT. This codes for CASSLSQGNQPQHF.

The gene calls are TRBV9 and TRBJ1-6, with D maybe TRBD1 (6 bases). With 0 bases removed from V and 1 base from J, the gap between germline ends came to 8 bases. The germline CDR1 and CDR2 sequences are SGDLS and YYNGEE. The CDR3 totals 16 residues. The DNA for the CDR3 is TGTGCCAGCAGCGTAGGAAGGGGGTCCTATAATTCACCCCTCCACTTT. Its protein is CASSVGRGSYNSPLHF.

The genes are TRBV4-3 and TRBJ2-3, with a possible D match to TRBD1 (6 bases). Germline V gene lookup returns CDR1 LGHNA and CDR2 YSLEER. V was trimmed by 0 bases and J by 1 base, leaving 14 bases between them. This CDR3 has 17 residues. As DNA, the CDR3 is TGCGCCAGCAGCCAAGAAAATAAGGGGGTTGGCACAGATACGCAGTATTTT. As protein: CASSQENKGVGTDTQYF.

CDR3 protein: CASTYSLTDTQYF. DNA of the CDR3: TGTGCCAGCACCTACAGCCTCACAGATACGCAGTATTTT. The chain employs TRBV12-3 or TRBV12-4 and TRBJ2-3; D gene uncertain. Trimming took 7 bases from V and 2 from J, leaving 10 bases between them. The CDR3 consists of 13 residues.